This TCR beta chain was observed in a study of blood T cell repertoires in COVID-19. The wider study: Researchers got acute and convalescent COVID-19 samples from the United States, Italy and Spain.

Data came from immunoSEQ multiplex PCR; TCRdb stores just in-frame clones and leaves some out. The sample includes roughly 50,000 clones, approximately 88% of them seen just once. Germline loops: CDR1 LGHDT, CDR2 YNNKEL (reference sequence). This CDR3 region has 17 residues. V lost 0 bases to trimming and J lost 6 bases; unmatched junction nucleotides: 5. This sequence joins TRBV3-1 (or the pseudogene TRBV3-2) and TRBJ2-1; 13 positions agree with TRBD2. The sequencing input was peripheral blood. This TCR was sampled from a man in his fifties or sixties with acute or convalescent COVID-19. CDR3 DNA sequence: TGTGCCAGCAGCCAAGATACGGGACTAGCGGGGAGCAATGAGCAGTTCTTC. Its protein is CASSQDTGLAGSNEQFF.